One and the same sample provided the 9 T cell receptor beta chains below, sequenced in a study of blood T cell repertoires in COVID-19 (dated by TCRdb to between 2020 and 2021). Library construction relied on the immunoSEQ multiplex PCR assay. TCRdb retrieved this table from immuneACCESS and kept in-frame rearrangements only. Not all clones are present; in checked studies, unresolved V genes account for under half, and no reason is known for the remainder. Present in this sample are fewer than 500,000 clones, approximately 87% of which were seen just once. The ten largest clones capture 0.95% to 1% of the sample. The sample comprised PBMCs or T cells enriched from blood (not recorded which). These receptors all stem from a woman aged 30 to 39 with acute COVID-19.

Concerning this clone itself: The sample contains more than one DNA sequence encoding this CDR3. The chain couples TRBV4-3 to TRBJ2-5, with D possibly matching TRBD1 (6 bases). The germline V gene encodes CDR1 LGHNA and CDR2 YSLEER. This CDR3 has 13 residues. V was pared by 3 bases and J by 3 bases, with 8 bases between. The CDR3 coding sequence is TGCGCCAGCAGCCAGGACAGAAAAGAGACCCAGTACTTC. It is translated as CASSQDRKETQYF.

In nucleotides, the CDR3 is TGTGCCAGCAGTGAACTACAGGGGAATGAGCAGTTCTTC. Translated: CASSELQGNEQFF. This chain links TRBV6-4 with TRBJ2-1; 7 bases are a match to TRBD1. Germline V gene lookup returns CDR1 MRHNA and CDR2 SNTAGT. The length of the CDR3 is 13 residues. The ends lost 3 bases at V and 7 bases at J; junction bases unmatched: 3.

This rearrangement joins TRBV5-1 to TRBJ2-2, with 7 bases aligning to TRBD1. Germline CDR1 SGHRS, CDR2 YFSETQ. V was pared by 4 bases and J by 1 base, with 1 base of the junction left unmatched. This CDR3 has 14 amino acids. The CDR3 DNA reads as TGCGCCAGCAGCCGGGACAGGAACACCGGGGAGCTGTTTTTT. Translation gives CASSRDRNTGELFF.

This rearrangement joins TRBV5-1 to TRBJ1-1; D not certain. The germline CDR1 and CDR2 sequences are SGHRS and YFSETQ. CDR3 length: 15 residues. V was pared by 2 bases and J by 2 bases, with 13 bases between. Here the CDR3 reads CASSLDTLGNTEAFF. CDR3 nucleotide sequence: TGCGCCAGCAGCTTAGACACCTTGGGCAACACTGAAGCTTTCTTT. Full variable domain (rest looked up from reference TRBV5-1 and TRBJ1-1): KAGVTQTPRYLIKTRGQQVTLSCSPISGHRSVSWYQQTPGQGLQFLFEYFSETQRNKGNFPGRFSGRQFSNSRSEMNVSTLELGDSALYLCASSLDTLGNTEAFFGQGTRLTVV.

This rearrangement joins TRBV6-4 to TRBJ1-2; D might be TRBD1 (5 bases). The CDR3 is 14 residues long. Germline lookup yields CDR1 MRHNA and CDR2 SNTAGT. Between the trimmed V and J ends, which lost 7 bases and 4 bases, there was a span of 16 bases. The CDR3 loop is CASNPQPGLYGYTF. The CDR3 DNA reads as TGTGCCAGCAATCCTCAGCCAGGGCTCTATGGCTACACCTTC.

The V and J genes are TRBV3-1 (or the pseudogene TRBV3-2) and TRBJ2-1, with a possible D match to TRBD1 (6 bases). With 4 bases removed from V and 6 bases from J, the gap between germline ends came to 10 bases. The CDR3 contains 13 residues. Germline V gene lookup returns CDR1 LGHDT and CDR2 YNNKEL (reference sequence). The CDR3 nucleotides are TGTGCCAGCAGCCTCGGCAGGGGCAATGAGCAGTTCTTC. Translating gives CASSLGRGNEQFF.

V gene TRBV14 combines with J gene TRBJ1-2, with a tentative D call TRBD1 (5 bases). Germline V gene lookup returns CDR1 SGHDN and CDR2 FVKESK. This CDR3 comprises 16 residues. Deletions cut 4 bases from V and 0 bases from J, with 15 bases between. The CDR3 protein is CASSPLGANPNYGYTF. In nucleotides, the CDR3 is TGTGCCAGCAGCCCCCTTGGGGCGAACCCTAACTATGGCTACACCTTC.

This clone showed up just once. This chain uses TRBV7-3 with TRBJ2-1, with TRBD1 identical over 10 bases. Germline V CDR1 and CDR2: SGHTA, FQGTGA. The J segment lost 6 bases and the V segment lost 5 bases, leaving 7 bases of the junction unmatched. This CDR3 comprises 15 residues. CDR3 sequence: CASSRGDRGINEQFF. CDR3 nucleotides: TGTGCCAGCAGCCGAGGGGACAGGGGCATCAATGAGCAGTTCTTC.

The V and J genes are TRBV6-5 and TRBJ1-1; D is possibly TRBD1 (5 bases). The CDR3 runs to 14 residues. V was trimmed by 4 bases and J by 4 bases, leaving 13 bases between them. The germline CDR1 and CDR2 sequences are MNHEY and SVGAGI. The CDR3 sequence is CASSSAGRGTEAFF. The CDR3 coding sequence is TGTGCCAGCAGTTCTGCTGGGAGGGGCACTGAAGCTTTCTTT.